This TCR beta chain was sequenced in a study of blood T cells in healthy people across ages. Study details: Capture by template switching was about one barcoded beta molecule per two T cells.

The use of a sample-barcoded 5' primer and a J-beta primer mix characterized a second PCR of roughly 6 to 11 cycles. TCRdb reanalysed the 5' RACE reads using MiXCR and keeps one entry per CDR3 protein. There are fewer than 800,000 distinct CDR3 sequences in the sample; 32% occur only once, and over 15% lies in the top ten. Study results and caveats: PBMCs went unsorted, and a conclusive naive versus antigen-experienced comparison was therefore prevented. Comparison with aged donors showed that long-lived donors had more naive CD4+ cells and higher diversity.

The CDR3 has 16 amino acids. This clonotype showed up many times. Its antigen is unidentified. Being one base from a much bigger clone, this may be a read error. The sequencing input was blood. J is TRBJ2-6 and V is TRBV12-3 or TRBV12-4, with a weak D call TRBD1 (6 bases). This sequence was found in a woman of 80 years or more in good health. The CDR3: CASSTRGLSGANVRTF. As DNA, the CDR3 is TGTGCCAGCAGCACCAGGGGCCTCTCTGGGGCCAACGTCCGGACTTTC.